These 10 T cell receptor beta chains came from one sample sequenced in a study of shared clonotypes between healthy human individuals. The data were produced by immunoSEQ multiplex PCR, yet TCRdb's version contains in-frame clones alone and is incomplete. The sample consists of around 1,000,000 clones, about 80% of them appearing once. Sequenced input: memory CD4+ T cells from PBMCs. This sample's subset: CD45RA-negative fraction. The receptors were gathered from a man aged 18 to 29 in good health. Some clones in this sample may be carry-over from other donors' samples.

This chain links TRBV9 with TRBJ2-3, with TRBD1 identical over 8 bases. Per germline, CDR1 SGDLS and CDR2 YYNGEE. The J segment lost 4 bases and the V segment lost 3 bases, leaving 10 bases of the junction unmatched. CDR3 length equals 16 residues. The CDR3 loop reads CASSDQDRAGADTQYF. Written as DNA, the CDR3 is TGTGCCAGCAGCGATCAGGACAGGGCTGGGGCAGATACGCAGTATTTT.

The chain uses TRBV7-2 and TRBJ2-3; D remains unclear. Germline V gene data show CDR1 as SGHTA and CDR2 as FQGNSA. V dropped 3 bases and J dropped 2 bases, with 12 bases sitting between them. The CDR3 has 15 amino acids. CDR3 coding DNA: TGTGCCAGCAGCTTCTCGTCCTACCCCACAGATACGCAGTATTTT. This sequence encodes CASSFSSYPTDTQYF.

This chain uses TRBV6-1 with TRBJ2-3, with TRBD1 identical over 7 bases. The CDR3 length is 17 residues. The junction had 12 bases not matched to a gene; V was cut back by 4 bases and J by 2 bases. CDR1 and CDR2 from the germline V gene are MNHNS and SASEGT. The CDR3 region is CASSATQTGSVTDTQYF. CDR3 nucleotides: TGTGCCAGCAGTGCGACGCAGACAGGGAGTGTCACAGATACGCAGTATTTT.

The count of this clone is one. This sample also contains other DNA sequences that code for the same CDR3. The J gene is TRBJ2-2, the V gene TRBV11-3; unclear D gene. CDR1 is SGHNT, CDR2 YENEEA, per germline. The CDR3 loop spans 12 amino acids. The ends were cut back, 0 bases at V and 8 bases at J, with 4 bases in the middle. The CDR3: CASSLDVGELFF. CDR3 bases: TGTGCCAGCAGCTTAGACGTTGGGGAGCTGTTTTTT.

The V gene is TRBV11-3, the J gene TRBJ2-1; 9 nucleotides line up with TRBD2. Unmatched junction bases numbered 9, after V lost 8 bases and J lost 4 bases. Germline V gene sequence: CDR1 SGHNT, CDR2 YENEEA. The CDR3 extends over 15 amino acids. DNA for the CDR3: TGTGCCAGCGGCCGTAGCGGGAGTAATTACAATGAGCAGTTCTTC. Encoded protein: CASGRSGSNYNEQFF.

The chain is built from TRBV9 and TRBJ2-3; D is possibly TRBD1 or TRBD2 (5 bases each). With 4 bases removed from V and 2 bases from J, the gap between germline ends came to 11 bases. CDR3 length: 14 residues. The germline V gene encodes CDR1 SGDLS and CDR2 YYNGEE. CDR3 sequence (DNA): TGTGCCAGCAGCTCACTGGGGGTCACAGATACGCAGTATTTT. It yields the protein CASSSLGVTDTQYF.

In this sample, this clone turned up a few times. The chain uses TRBV9 and TRBJ1-3; TRBD1 aligns across 9 bases. V lost 4 bases to trimming and J lost 0 bases; unmatched junction nucleotides: 14. This CDR3 spans 19 amino acids. CDR1 and CDR2 (germline): SGDLS, YYNGEE. The CDR3 sequence is CASSPQNDRGAFSGNTIYF. The CDR3 region has the DNA TGTGCCAGCAGCCCCCAAAACGACAGGGGGGCCTTCTCTGGAAACACCATATATTTT.

This clone came up once. V gene TRBV5-1 combines with J gene TRBJ2-7; tentatively, D is TRBD1 (5 bases). The CDR3 covers 16 residues. V lost 2 bases, J lost 0 bases, and 15 bases lay in between. Germline-derived CDR1 and CDR2 are SGHRS and YFSETQ. CDR3 DNA sequence: TGCGCCAGCAGCTTCTCACGGACATCAAACTCCTACGAGCAGTACTTC. Protein product: CASSFSRTSNSYEQYF. Combining the CDR3 with reference TRBV5-1 and TRBJ2-7 gives the whole variable domain KAGVTQTPRYLIKTRGQQVTLSCSPISGHRSVSWYQQTPGQGLQFLFEYFSETQRNKGNFPGRFSGRQFSNSRSEMNVSTLELGDSALYLCASSFSRTSNSYEQYFGPGTRLTVT.

The chain recombines TRBV7-9 with TRBJ2-7; a weak D match, TRBD1 (6 bases). This CDR3 is built from 13 residues. CDR1 is SEHNR, CDR2 FQNEAQ, per germline (reference sequence). Trimming shortened V by 7 bases and J by 3 bases, and 13 bases separated the two germline ends. In DNA, the CDR3 is TGTGCCAGCACCCCGGGACAATTCTACGAGCAGTACTTC. Encoded protein: CASTPGQFYEQYF.

The chain links TRBV2 to TRBJ1-1; TRBD1 might be the D (6 bases). Per the germline V gene, CDR1 is SNHLY and CDR2 is FYNNEI. This CDR3 spans 12 amino acids. The V gene lost 7 bases and the J gene lost 1 base, with 7 bases spanning the gap. The CDR3 DNA reads as TGTGCCAGCAAAGGGGGGAACACTGAAGCTTTCTTT. The encoded protein is CASKGGNTEAFF.